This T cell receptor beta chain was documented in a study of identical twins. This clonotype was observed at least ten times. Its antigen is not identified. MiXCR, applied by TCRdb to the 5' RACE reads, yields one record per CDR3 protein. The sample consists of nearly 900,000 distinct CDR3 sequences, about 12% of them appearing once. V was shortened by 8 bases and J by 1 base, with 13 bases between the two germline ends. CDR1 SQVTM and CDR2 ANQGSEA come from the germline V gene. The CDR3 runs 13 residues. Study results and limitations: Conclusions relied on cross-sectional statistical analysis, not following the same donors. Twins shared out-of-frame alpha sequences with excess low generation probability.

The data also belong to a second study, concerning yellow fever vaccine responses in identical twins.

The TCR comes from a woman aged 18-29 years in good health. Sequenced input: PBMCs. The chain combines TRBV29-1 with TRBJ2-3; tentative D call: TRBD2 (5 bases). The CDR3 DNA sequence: TGCAGCTTCTCCCTCGGGGGCACAGATACGCAGTATTTT. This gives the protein CSFSLGGTDTQYF.